The next 14 T cell receptor beta chains were all read from a single sample in a study of OX40 agonist ivuxolimab in advanced cancers. Sequencing was performed with immunoSEQ multiplex PCR; in TCRdb, only in-frame clones are kept and a portion is missing. This sample has around 90,000 clones, with 80% to 90% found just once. Sequenced material: CD4+ or CD8+ T cells sorted from blood, taken in a trial of the OX40 agonist ivuxolimab. All receptors derive from an adult with an advanced solid tumor such as melanoma, head and neck, liver or kidney cancer.

This clone was observed a single time. This chain links TRBV5-3 with TRBJ1-4; 8 bases align to TRBD1. TRBV5-3 is assigned to the ORF class and has an uncertain function. The CDR3 is 15 residues long. CDR3 region: CARWGRTGRNEKLFF. The CDR3 DNA reads as TGTGCAAGGTGGGGCCGGACAGGGAGGAATGAAAAACTGTTTTTT.

The rearrangement uses TRBV27 and TRBJ2-3, with TRBD2 identical over 11 bases. This CDR3 is built from 13 residues. Germline values: CDR1 MNHEY, CDR2 SMNVEV (reference sequence). Germline trimming cut 6 bases from V and 4 bases from J; bases unmatched to any gene: 0. The CDR3 bases are TGTGCCAGCAGGGGACTAGCGGCAGATACGCAGTATTTT. Protein: CASRGLAADTQYF.

V is TRBV1 and J is TRBJ2-1; the table names TRBD2, a call not compared with the DNA. TRBV1 is a listed pseudogene. This CDR3 has 18 residues. The DNA of the CDR3 is TGCACCAGCAGCCAAGTACACTTTCCGCTAGCGGACCACAATGAGCAGTTCTTC. Translated: CTSSQVHFPLADHNEQFF.

J is TRBJ2-7 and V is TRBV4-1, with D possibly matching TRBD1 (6 bases). V dropped 3 bases and J dropped 4 bases, with 22 bases sitting between them. Looked up from germline, CDR1 is MGHRA and CDR2 is YSYEKL. This CDR3 region has 17 residues. In DNA form, the CDR3 reads TGCGCCAGCAGCCAGGGACACAGTTTGGGAGATACGTACGAGCAGTACTTC. Its translation: CASSQGHSLGDTYEQYF.

DNA for the CDR3: TGTGCCAGCAGTCCCGGGACGAACTCCTACGAGCAGTACTTC. Its translation is CASSPGTNSYEQYF. The V call is TRBV27, the J call TRBJ2-5; D is possibly TRBD1 or TRBD2 (5 bases each). Gene TRBJ2-7 matches the end of the DNA better, so the J call may be wrong. Germline-derived CDR1 and CDR2 are MNHEY and SMNVEV (reference sequence). The CDR3 totals 14 residues.

The chain has TRBV7-3 and TRBJ2-3; 9 positions match TRBD2. CDR1 SGHTA and CDR2 FQGTGA come from the germline V gene. CDR3 length: 16 residues. V lost 5 bases to trimming and J lost 5 bases; unmatched junction nucleotides: 11. The CDR3 protein is CASSPGVTAGGDTQYF. CDR3 sequence (DNA): TGTGCCAGCAGCCCCGGGGTGACAGCGGGGGGAGATACGCAGTATTTT. Drawing the rest from reference TRBV7-3 and TRBJ2-3, the complete variable domain is GAGVSQTPSNKVTEKGKYVELRCDPISGHTALYWYRQSLGQGPEFLIYFQGTGAADDSGLPNDRFFAVRPEGSVSTLKIQRTERGDSAVYLCASSPGVTAGGDTQYFGPGTRLTVL.

This clone occurred once. The chain carries TRBV30 and TRBJ2-2; 7 bases match TRBD1. The V segment lost 2 bases and the J segment 5 bases; nucleotides outside the gene matches: 8. CDR3 size: 15 residues. Germline assignment: CDR1 GTSNPN and CDR2 SVGIG (reference sequence). CDR3 in amino acids: CAWSRRQGVTGELFF. CDR3 in DNA: TGTGCCTGGAGTAGGCGACAGGGAGTAACCGGGGAGCTGTTTTTT.

This chain uses TRBV5-1 with TRBJ2-7; no clear D. V lost 1 base to trimming and J lost 0 bases, with 8 bases between them. CDR3 size: 14 residues. Germline V gene data show CDR1 as SGHRS and CDR2 as YFSETQ. The DNA of the CDR3 is TGCGCCAGCAGCTTGAATCCCCGCTCCTACGAGCAGTACTTC. Amino acids: CASSLNPRSYEQYF.

CDR3 DNA sequence: TGCAGCGTTGAAGGGAGGGCGCTAGCGGGAGGAGGTGGATACTCCTACAATGAGCAGTTCTTC. Its translation is CSVEGRALAGGGGYSYNEQFF. J is TRBJ2-1 and V is TRBV29-1; 11 bases fit TRBD2. Germline-derived CDR1 and CDR2 are SQVTM and ANQGSEA. V was pared by 1 base and J by 0 bases, with 17 bases of the junction left unmatched. The CDR3 runs 21 residues.

The J gene is TRBJ2-7, the V gene TRBV19, with TRBD2 as a possible D gene (5 bases). This CDR3 has 13 amino acids. The V and J ends lost 5 bases and 4 bases respectively, with 12 bases between them. Germline CDR1 reads LNHDA; CDR2 reads SQIVND (reference sequence). The CDR3 reads CASSSLGGYEQYF. CDR3 nucleotide sequence: TGTGCCAGTAGTTCCCTGGGCGGGTACGAGCAGTACTTC.

The chain combines TRBV7-2 with TRBJ1-2; D not resolved. Deletions cut 0 bases from V and 9 bases from J, with 14 bases between. The CDR3 covers 14 residues. Germline V lookup: CDR1 SGHTA, CDR2 FQGNSA. CDR3 residues: CASSLALGGIRYTF. The CDR3 nucleotides are TGTGCCAGCAGCTTAGCGCTCGGAGGGATTCGCTACACCTTC. Drawing the rest from reference TRBV7-2 and TRBJ1-2, the complete variable domain is GAGVSQSPSNKVTEKGKDVELRCDPISGHTALYWYRQSLGQGLEFLIYFQGNSAPDKSGLPSDRFSAERTGGSVSTLTIQRTQQEDSAVYLCASSLALGGIRYTFGSGTRLTVV.

This sequence joins TRBV4-1 and TRBJ1-2; D is uncertain. The length of the CDR3 is 14 residues. The germline V and J ends were trimmed by 1 base and 7 bases, with 13 bases remaining between them. Germline V CDR1 and CDR2: MGHRA, YSYEKL. The CDR3 DNA sequence: TGCGCCAGCAGCCAAGGCCCCTCCGGGGTTGGCTACACCTTC. It translates to CASSQGPSGVGYTF.

J is TRBJ1-1 and V is TRBV27; TRBD1 matches at 7 bases. After removal of 10 bases from V and 4 bases from J, the junction contained 3 bases not matched to a gene. Looked up from germline, CDR1 is MNHEY and CDR2 is SMNVEV (reference sequence). This CDR3 is 11 amino acids long. In DNA form, the CDR3 reads TGTGCCACATCAGGGGGCACTGAAGCTTTCTTT. As protein: CATSGGTEAFF.

The chain is built from TRBV6-6 and TRBJ2-6; D is perhaps TRBD1 (5 bases). This CDR3 is 15 amino acids long. V lost 6 bases and J lost 4, with 13 bases in between. Per germline, CDR1 MNHNY and CDR2 SVGAGI (reference sequence). CDR3 loop: CASRDLGVGANVLTF. In DNA form, the CDR3 reads TGTGCCAGCAGGGACCTAGGGGTGGGGGCCAACGTCCTGACTTTC.